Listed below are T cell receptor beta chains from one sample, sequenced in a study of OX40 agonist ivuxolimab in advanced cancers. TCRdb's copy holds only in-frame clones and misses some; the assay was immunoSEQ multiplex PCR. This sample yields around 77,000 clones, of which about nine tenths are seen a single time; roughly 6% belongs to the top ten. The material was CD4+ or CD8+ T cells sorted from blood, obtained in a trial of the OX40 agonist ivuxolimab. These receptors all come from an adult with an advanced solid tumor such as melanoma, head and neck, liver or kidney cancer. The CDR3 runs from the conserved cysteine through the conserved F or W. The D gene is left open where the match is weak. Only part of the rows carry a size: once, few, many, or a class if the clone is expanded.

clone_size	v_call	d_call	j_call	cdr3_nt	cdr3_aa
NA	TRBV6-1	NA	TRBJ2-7	TGTGCCACCCCCGACAATTCCTACGAGCAGTACTTC	CATPDNSYEQYF
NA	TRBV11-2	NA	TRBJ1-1	TGTGCCAGCAGCCCCTGGCAGGATAACACTGAAGCTTTCTTT	CASSPWQDNTEAFF
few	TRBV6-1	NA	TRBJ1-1	TGTGCCAGCAGCCGAAATACGGACACTGAAGCTTTCTTT	CASSRNTDTEAFF
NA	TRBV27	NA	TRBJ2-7	TGTGCCAGCAGTTCGGGGGCAGCGTACGAGCAGTACTTC	CASSSGAAYEQYF
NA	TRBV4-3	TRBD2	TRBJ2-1	TGCGCCAGCAGCCAAGAGTTAGAGACTAGCGGTTACAATGAGCAGTTCTTC	CASSQELETSGYNEQFF
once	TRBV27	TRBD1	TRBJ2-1	TGTGCCAGCAGTTTCCCGGGACAGTACAATGAGCAGTTCTTC	CASSFPGQYNEQFF
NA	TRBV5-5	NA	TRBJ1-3	TGTGCCAGCAGCTCCCCAGGTTCTGGAAACACCATATATTTT	CASSSPGSGNTIYF
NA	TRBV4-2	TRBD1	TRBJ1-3	TGTGCCAGCAGCCAATCGTCTCCCCCCCTGGCAGGGGGCCCTGGAAACACCATATATTTT	CASSQSSPPLAGGPGNTIYF
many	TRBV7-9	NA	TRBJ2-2	TGTGCCAGCAGCCCTAGGATCGCGAACACCGGGGAGCTGTTTTTT	CASSPRIANTGELFF
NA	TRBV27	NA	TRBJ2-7	TGTGCCAGCTCCAAAGCCCCCGGCCTCCTCACTTACGAGCAGTACTTC	CASSKAPGLLTYEQYF
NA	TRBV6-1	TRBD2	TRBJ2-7	TGTGCCAGCAGTTCGGGGGGGCGAAACGAGCAGTACTTC	CASSSGGRNEQYF
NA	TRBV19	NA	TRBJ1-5	TGTGCCAGTAGTACCTTTAATCAGCCCCAGCATTTT	CASSTFNQPQHF
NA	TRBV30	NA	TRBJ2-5	TGTGCCTGGACCAAGGGTGTGGGGGAAGAGACCCAGTACTTC	CAWTKGVGEETQYF
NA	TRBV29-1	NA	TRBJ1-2	TGCAGCGTTGAAGATGACTATGGCTACACCTTC	CSVEDDYGYTF
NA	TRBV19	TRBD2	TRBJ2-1	TGTGCCAGTAGGGGACTAGCGGGAGCTAATGAGCAGTTCTTC	CASRGLAGANEQFF
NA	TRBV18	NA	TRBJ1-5	TGTGCCAGCCCCAACGGGATTAGGAGCAATCAGCCCCAGCATTTT	CASPNGIRSNQPQHF
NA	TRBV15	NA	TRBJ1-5	TGTGCCACCAGCAGAGGGAGGGGGGCTGTGTTAGGACAGCCCCAGCATTTT	CATSRGRGAVLGQPQHF
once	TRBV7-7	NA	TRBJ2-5	TGTGCTAGCAGCTTAGCGCCGACTAGTGAGACCCAGTACTTC	CASSLAPTSETQYF
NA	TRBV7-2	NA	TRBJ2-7	TGTGCCAGCAGCTTAAATAGGGTGGGCCTCTACGAGCAGTACTTC	CASSLNRVGLYEQYF
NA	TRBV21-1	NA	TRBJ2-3	TGTGCCAGCGGCTACAGGGGGACTAGCCTGGTCTACGGGGGCCTTAGCACAGATACGCAGTATTTT	CASGYRGTSLVYGGLSTDTQYF
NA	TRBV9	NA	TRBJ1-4	TGTGCCAGCAGCGTAGTGGGAGCAACTAATGAAAAACTGTTTTTT	CASSVVGATNEKLFF
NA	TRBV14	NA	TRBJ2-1	TGTGCCAGCAGCCAAGGAAGCATAGCATTCTTC	CASSQGSIAFF
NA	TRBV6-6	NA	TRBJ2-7	TGTGCCATCGGATCACAGGGTACCTCCTACGAGCAGTACTTC	CAIGSQGTSYEQYF
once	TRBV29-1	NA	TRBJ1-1	TGCAGCGTTGGCGACACTCTGAACACTGAAGCTTTCTTT	CSVGDTLNTEAFF
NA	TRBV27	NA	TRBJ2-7	TGTGCCAGCAGTCCGCGGGACGGGCCCTACGAGCAGTACTTC	CASSPRDGPYEQYF
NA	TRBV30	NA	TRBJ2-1	TGTGCCTGGAGCGGTGGGACTTCTATCGAAGAGCAGTTCTTC	CAWSGGTSIEEQFF
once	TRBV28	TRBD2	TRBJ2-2	TGTGCCAGCAGTGAACTAGCGGGAGGGCCTGAAGGGGAGCTGTTTTTT	CASSELAGGPEGELFF
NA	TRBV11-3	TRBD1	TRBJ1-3	TGTGCCAGCGGAGGAAAGCCGGGACAGAACTCTGGAAACACCATATATTTT	CASGGKPGQNSGNTIYF
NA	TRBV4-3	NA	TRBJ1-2	TGCGCCAGCAGCCACGAAAGGGATCCTAACTATGGCTACACCTTC	CASSHERDPNYGYTF
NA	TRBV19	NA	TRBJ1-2	TGTGCCAGTAGTTGGGGGTCTGGCTACACCTTC	CASSWGSGYTF
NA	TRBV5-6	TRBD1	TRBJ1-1	TGTGCCAGCAGCCCCCGGACAGGGGCGAACACTGAAGCTTTCTTT	CASSPRTGANTEAFF
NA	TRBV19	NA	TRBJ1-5	TGTGCCAGTAGTATAGGATGGGGGGGAAGCAATCAGCCCCAGCATTTT	CASSIGWGGSNQPQHF
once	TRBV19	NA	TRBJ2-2	TGTGCCAGTAGTCTCCCTAGCAACCGCGGGGAGCTGTTTTTT	CASSLPSNRGELFF
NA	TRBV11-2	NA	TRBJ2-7	TGTGCCAGCAGCTTAGCCGGGAGACTAGACGAGCAGTACTTC	CASSLAGRLDEQYF
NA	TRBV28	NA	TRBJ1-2	TGTGCCAGCAGTTTATACGGACAGACTAACTATGGCTACACCTTC	CASSLYGQTNYGYTF
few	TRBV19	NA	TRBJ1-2	TGTGCCAGTAGTATCGGCTATGGCTACACCTTC	CASSIGYGYTF
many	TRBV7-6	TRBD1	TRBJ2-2	TGTGCCAGCAGCAACCCATCGACAGGGAAGAACACCGGGGAGCTGTTTTTT	CASSNPSTGKNTGELFF
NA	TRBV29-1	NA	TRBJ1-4	TGCAGCGTTGAAGAAAGGGGTTCAACTAATGAAAAACTGTTTTTT	CSVEERGSTNEKLFF
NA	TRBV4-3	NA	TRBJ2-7	TGCGCCAGCAGCCAAGATAGGCTAGCAGACGAGCAGTACTTC	CASSQDRLADEQYF
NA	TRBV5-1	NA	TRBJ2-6	TGCGCCAGCGCTCCCACTGGGGCCAACGTCCTGACTTTC	CASAPTGANVLTF
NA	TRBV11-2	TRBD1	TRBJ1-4	TGTGCCAGCAGCGAGCGACAGGGGGCGAATGAAAAACTGTTTTTT	CASSERQGANEKLFF
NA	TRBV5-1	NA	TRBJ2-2	TGCGCCAGCAGCTTGGCCTTAGGGTCGACCACCGGGGAGCTGTTTTTT	CASSLALGSTTGELFF
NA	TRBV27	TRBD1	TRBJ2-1	TGTGCCAGCAGGTCAGGACAGGGTCTCTACAATGAGCAGTTCTTC	CASRSGQGLYNEQFF
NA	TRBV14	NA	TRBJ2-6	TGTGCCAGCAGCCAAGATCGAAGGGGGAAAGGTAATCGGTCTGGGGCCAACGTCCTGACTTTC	CASSQDRRGKGNRSGANVLTF
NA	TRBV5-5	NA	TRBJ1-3	TGTGCCAGCAGCTTGGGTGGGGCGAGCGGAAACACCATATATTTT	CASSLGGASGNTIYF
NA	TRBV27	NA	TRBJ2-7	TGTGCCAGCAGTTTTAGCGGTCCCTACGAGCAGTACTTC	CASSFSGPYEQYF
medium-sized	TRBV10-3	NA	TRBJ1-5	TGTGCCATCAGTGAGCAGGGAGAGCAGCAGCCCCAGCATTTT	CAISEQGEQQPQHF
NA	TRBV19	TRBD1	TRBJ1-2	TGTGCCAGTCGGACAGGGTTCTATGGCTACACCTTC	CASRTGFYGYTF
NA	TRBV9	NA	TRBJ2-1	TGTGCCAGCAGCGTAGAAGGTTACAATGAGCAGTTCTTC	CASSVEGYNEQFF
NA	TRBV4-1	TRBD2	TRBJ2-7	TGCGCCAGCAGCCAAGGGAGTGAGATAGCGGGAGGGAAATACGAGCAGTACTTC	CASSQGSEIAGGKYEQYF
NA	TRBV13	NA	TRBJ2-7	TGTGCCAGCAGCTTAGGCCAGGGGACCTACGAGCAGTACTTC	CASSLGQGTYEQYF
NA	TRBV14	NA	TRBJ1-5	TGTGCCAGCAGCCCACCGGGACCTCTCCCGGTGGGCAATCAGCCCCAGCATTTT	CASSPPGPLPVGNQPQHF
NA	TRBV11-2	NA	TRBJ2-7	TGTGCCAGCAGCTCCCTCGCTTCCTACGAGCAGTACTTC	CASSSLASYEQYF